This is a list of T cell receptor beta chains from one sample in a study of memory CD4+ T cells and cytomegalovirus serostatus. The table came from immunoSEQ multiplex PCR; TCRdb's copy has only in-frame clones and leaves some out. The table lists tens of thousands of clones, just under 80% of them singletons, with approximately 0.78% in the top ten. The sample was memory CD4+ T cells from blood. These TCRs come from an adult in good health and CMV-seronegative. Both conserved end residues are part of each CDR3. Each record gives: V gene, clone size, D gene, J gene, CDR3 length, CDR3 protein, CDR3 DNA. A D gene is named only where the DNA matches it firmly. For some rows the clone size is stated as once, few or many, or as a class when expanded; others skip it.

TRBV2	few	TRBD1	TRBJ1-1	13	CASSPTGGTEAFF	TGTGCCAGCAGTCCTACAGGGGGCACTGAAGCTTTCTTT
TRBV19	NA	TRBD1	TRBJ2-2	15	CASSGQGVNTGELFF	TGTGCCAGTAGTGGACAGGGGGTCAACACCGGGGAGCTGTTTTTT
TRBV6-6	NA	NA	TRBJ1-5	14	CASSYGQGGQPQHF	TGTGCCAGCAGTTACGGTCAGGGAGGTCAGCCCCAGCATTTT
TRBV5-4	few	NA	TRBJ2-3	14	CASSLGGRSDTQYF	TGTGCCAGCAGCTTGGGTGGGAGATCAGATACGCAGTATTTT
TRBV11-2	few	NA	TRBJ1-2	14	CASSLDSLNYGYTF	TGTGCCAGCAGCTTGGACTCGTTGAACTATGGCTACACCTTC
TRBV6-1	NA	NA	TRBJ1-1	14	CASSLRGDRAEAFF	TGTGCCAGCAGCCTACGGGGGGATAGGGCTGAAGCTTTCTTT
TRBV27	NA	TRBD2	TRBJ2-3	18	CASSQLISGRIGADTQYF	TGTGCCAGCAGCCAGTTGATTAGCGGGAGAATTGGGGCAGATACGCAGTATTTT
TRBV5-4	once	NA	TRBJ2-1	15	CASSFGLRSQNEQFF	TGTGCCAGCAGCTTTGGTTTAAGGTCCCAGAATGAGCAGTTCTTC
TRBV5-4	NA	NA	TRBJ2-7	15	CASSLDFRPSSVQYF	TGTGCCAGCAGCTTGGATTTCCGCCCCAGCAGCGTGCAGTACTTC
TRBV7-9	NA	TRBD2	TRBJ2-7	15	CASSFWLAGTYEQYF	TGTGCCAGCAGCTTCTGGCTAGCGGGTACCTACGAGCAGTACTTC
TRBV2	NA	NA	TRBJ1-5	17	CASSPPGGPGSNQPQHF	TGTGCCAGCAGCCCACCGGGGGGGCCCGGCAGCAATCAGCCCCAGCATTTT
TRBV7-8	NA	NA	TRBJ1-2	12	CASSVTGYGYTF	TGTGCCAGCAGCGTGACAGGATATGGCTACACCTTC
TRBV5-4	NA	NA	TRBJ1-2	15	CASSSKSDSNYGYTF	TGTGCCAGCAGCTCCAAGTCTGACAGCAACTATGGCTACACCTTC
TRBV5-1	NA	NA	TRBJ2-6	16	CASSWNRVEGANVLTF	TGCGCCAGCAGCTGGAACCGGGTAGAGGGGGCCAACGTCCTGACTTTC
TRBV5-8	NA	NA	TRBJ2-7	14	CASSLGSGTYEQYF	TGTGCCAGCAGCTTGGGCTCAGGGACCTACGAGCAGTACTTC
TRBV30	NA	TRBD1	TRBJ1-1	13	CAVYRGQNTEAFF	TGTGCCGTTTACAGGGGCCAGAACACTGAAGCTTTCTTT
TRBV5-4	few	TRBD1	TRBJ1-1	14	CASRAGQGNTEAFF	TGTGCCAGCAGGGCGGGACAGGGAAACACTGAAGCTTTCTTT
TRBV6-1	NA	NA	TRBJ1-4	19	CASSDEVRGAGTANEKLFF	TGTGCCAGCAGTGATGAGGTGAGGGGCGCTGGAACCGCTAATGAAAAACTGTTTTTT